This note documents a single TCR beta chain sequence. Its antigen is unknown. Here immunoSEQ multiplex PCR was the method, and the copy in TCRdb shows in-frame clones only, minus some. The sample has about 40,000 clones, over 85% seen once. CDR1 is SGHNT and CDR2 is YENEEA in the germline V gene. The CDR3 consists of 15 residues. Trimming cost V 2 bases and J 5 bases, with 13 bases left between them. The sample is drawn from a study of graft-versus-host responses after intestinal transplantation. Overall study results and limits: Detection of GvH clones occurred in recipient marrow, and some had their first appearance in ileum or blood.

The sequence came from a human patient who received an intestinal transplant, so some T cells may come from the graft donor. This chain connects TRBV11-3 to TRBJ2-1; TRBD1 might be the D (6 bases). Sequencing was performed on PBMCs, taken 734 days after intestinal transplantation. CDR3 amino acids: CASSLMGQRDNEQFF. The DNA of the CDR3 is TGTGCCAGCAGCTTAATGGGACAACGAGACAATGAGCAGTTCTTC.